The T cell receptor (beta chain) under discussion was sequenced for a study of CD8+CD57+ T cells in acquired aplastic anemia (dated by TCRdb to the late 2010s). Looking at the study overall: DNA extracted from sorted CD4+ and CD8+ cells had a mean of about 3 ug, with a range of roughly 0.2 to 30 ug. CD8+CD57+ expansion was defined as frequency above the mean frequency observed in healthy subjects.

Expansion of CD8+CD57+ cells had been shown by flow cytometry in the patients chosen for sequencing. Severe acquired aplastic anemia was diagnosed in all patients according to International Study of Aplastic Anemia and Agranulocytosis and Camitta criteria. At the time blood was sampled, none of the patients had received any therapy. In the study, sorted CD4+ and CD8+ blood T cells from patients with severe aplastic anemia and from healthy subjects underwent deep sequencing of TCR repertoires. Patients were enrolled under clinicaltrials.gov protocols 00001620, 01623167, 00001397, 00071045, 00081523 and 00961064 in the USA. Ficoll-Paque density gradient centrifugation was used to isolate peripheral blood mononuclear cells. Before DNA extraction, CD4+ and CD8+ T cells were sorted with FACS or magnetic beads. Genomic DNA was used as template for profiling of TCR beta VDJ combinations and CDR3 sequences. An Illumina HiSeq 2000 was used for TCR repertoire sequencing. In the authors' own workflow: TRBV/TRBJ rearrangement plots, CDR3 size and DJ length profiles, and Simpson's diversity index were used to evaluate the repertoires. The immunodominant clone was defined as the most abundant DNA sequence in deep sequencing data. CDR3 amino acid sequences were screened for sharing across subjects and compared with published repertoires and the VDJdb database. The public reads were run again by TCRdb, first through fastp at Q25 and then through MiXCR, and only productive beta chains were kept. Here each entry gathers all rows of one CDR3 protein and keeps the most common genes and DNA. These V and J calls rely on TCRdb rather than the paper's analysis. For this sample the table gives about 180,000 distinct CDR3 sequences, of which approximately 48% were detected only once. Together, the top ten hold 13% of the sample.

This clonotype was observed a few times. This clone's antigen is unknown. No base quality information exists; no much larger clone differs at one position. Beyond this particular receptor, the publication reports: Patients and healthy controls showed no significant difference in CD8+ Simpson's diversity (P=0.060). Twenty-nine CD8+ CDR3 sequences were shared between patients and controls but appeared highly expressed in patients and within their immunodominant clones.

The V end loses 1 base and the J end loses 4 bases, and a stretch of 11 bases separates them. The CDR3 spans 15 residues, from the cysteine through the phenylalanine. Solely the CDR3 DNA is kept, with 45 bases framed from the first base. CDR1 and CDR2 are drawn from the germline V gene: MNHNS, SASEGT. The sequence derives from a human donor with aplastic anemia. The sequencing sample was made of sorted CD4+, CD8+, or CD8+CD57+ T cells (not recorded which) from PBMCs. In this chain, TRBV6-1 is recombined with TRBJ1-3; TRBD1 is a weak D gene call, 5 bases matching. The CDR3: CASSEGDRPGNTIYF. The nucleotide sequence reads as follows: TGTGCCAGCAGTGAAGGAGACAGACCCGGAAACACCATATATTTT.